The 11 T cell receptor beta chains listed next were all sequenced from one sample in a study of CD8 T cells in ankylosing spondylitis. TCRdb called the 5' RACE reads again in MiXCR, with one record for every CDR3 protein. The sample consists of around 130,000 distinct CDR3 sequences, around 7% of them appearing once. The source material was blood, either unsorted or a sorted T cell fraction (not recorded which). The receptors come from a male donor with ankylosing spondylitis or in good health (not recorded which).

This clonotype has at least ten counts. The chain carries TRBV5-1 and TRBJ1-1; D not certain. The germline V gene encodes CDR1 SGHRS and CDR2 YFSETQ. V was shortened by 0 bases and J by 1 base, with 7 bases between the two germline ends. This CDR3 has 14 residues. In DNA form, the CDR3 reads TGCGCCAGCAGCTTGGGACCGTCGAACACTGAAGCTTTCTTT. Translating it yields CASSLGPSNTEAFF.

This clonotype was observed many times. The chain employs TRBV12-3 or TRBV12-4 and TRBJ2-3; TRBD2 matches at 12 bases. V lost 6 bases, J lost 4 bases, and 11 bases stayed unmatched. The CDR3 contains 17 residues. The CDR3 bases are TGTGCCAGCAGCAAAAGGGTACTAGCGGGGGGTCCAGATACGCAGTATTTT. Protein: CASSKRVLAGGPDTQYF.

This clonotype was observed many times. CDR3 in DNA: TGCGCCAGCAGCCCCGGGACAGGGAGTCTTGCTGAAGCTTTCTTT. Amino acid sequence: CASSPGTGSLAEAFF. The V gene is TRBV5-1, the J gene TRBJ1-1; 9 nucleotides match TRBD1. Germline V lookup: CDR1 SGHRS, CDR2 YFSETQ. The CDR3 totals 15 residues. Trimming at V came to 4 bases and at J to 6 bases, leaving 10 bases not matched to a gene.

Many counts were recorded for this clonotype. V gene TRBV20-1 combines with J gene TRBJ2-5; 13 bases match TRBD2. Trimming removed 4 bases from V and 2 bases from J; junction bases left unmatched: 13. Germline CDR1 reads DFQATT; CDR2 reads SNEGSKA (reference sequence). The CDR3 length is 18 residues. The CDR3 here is CSATSTSGGASAQETQYF. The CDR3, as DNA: TGCAGTGCTACGTCAACTAGCGGGGGGGCTTCGGCTCAAGAGACCCAGTACTTC.

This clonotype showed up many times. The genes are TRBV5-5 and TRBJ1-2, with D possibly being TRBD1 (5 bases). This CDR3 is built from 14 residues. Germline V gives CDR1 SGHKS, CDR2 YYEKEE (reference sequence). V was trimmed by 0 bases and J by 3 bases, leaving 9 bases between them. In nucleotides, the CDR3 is TGTGCCAGCAGCTTGGTTCAGGGAGACTATGGCTACACCTTC. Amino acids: CASSLVQGDYGYTF.

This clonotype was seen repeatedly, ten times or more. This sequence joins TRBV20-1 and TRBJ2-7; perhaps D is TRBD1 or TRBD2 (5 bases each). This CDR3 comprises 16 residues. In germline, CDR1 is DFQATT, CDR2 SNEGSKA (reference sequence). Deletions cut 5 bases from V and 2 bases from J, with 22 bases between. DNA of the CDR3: TGCAGTGCTCAACCCCGGGACGGATATCCCGCCTACGAGCAGTACTTC. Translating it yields CSAQPRDGYPAYEQYF.

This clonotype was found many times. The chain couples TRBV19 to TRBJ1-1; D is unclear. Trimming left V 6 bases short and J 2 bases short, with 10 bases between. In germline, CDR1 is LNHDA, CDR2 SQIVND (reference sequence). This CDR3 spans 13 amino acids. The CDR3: CASSRQPNTEAFF. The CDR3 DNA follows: TGTGCCAGTAGCCGGCAGCCTAACACTGAAGCTTTCTTT. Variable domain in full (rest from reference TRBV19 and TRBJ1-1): DGGITQSPKYLFRKEGQNVTLSCEQNLNHDAMYWYRQDPGQGLRLIYYSQIVNDFQKGDIAEGYSVSREKKESFPLTVTSAQKNPTAFYLCASSRQPNTEAFFGQGTRLTVV.

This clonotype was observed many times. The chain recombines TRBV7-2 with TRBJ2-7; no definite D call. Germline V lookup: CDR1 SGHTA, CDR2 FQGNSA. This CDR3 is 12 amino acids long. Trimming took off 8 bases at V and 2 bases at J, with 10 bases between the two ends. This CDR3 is CASSDQTYEQYF. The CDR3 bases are TGTGCCAGCTCTGACCAGACCTACGAGCAGTACTTC.

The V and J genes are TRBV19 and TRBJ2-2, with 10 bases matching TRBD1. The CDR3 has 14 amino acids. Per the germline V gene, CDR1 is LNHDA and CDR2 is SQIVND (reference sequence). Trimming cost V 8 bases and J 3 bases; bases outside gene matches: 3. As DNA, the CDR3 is TGTGCCAGTGCCGGGACAGGGGACACCGGGGAGCTGTTTTTT. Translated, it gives CASAGTGDTGELFF.

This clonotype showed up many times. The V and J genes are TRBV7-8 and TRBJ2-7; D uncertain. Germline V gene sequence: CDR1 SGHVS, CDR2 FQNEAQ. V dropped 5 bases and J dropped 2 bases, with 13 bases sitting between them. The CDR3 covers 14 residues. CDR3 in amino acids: CASSLRVGAYEQYF. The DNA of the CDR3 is TGTGCCAGCAGCCTTAGGGTTGGAGCCTACGAGCAGTACTTC. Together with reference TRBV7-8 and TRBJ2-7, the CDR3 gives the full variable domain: GAGVSQSPRYKVAKRGQDVALRCDPISGHVSLFWYQQALGQGPEFLTYFQNEAQLDKSGLPSDRFFAERPEGSVSTLKIQRTQQEDSAVYLCASSLRVGAYEQYFGPGTRLTVT.

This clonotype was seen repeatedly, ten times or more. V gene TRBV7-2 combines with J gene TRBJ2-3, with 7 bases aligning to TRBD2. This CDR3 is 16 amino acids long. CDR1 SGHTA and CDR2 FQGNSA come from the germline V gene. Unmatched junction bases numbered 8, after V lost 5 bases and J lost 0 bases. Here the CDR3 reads CASSQVLAPSTDTQYF. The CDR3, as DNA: TGTGCCAGCAGCCAAGTACTAGCGCCAAGCACAGATACGCAGTATTTT.